This TCR beta chain is drawn from a study of cytomegalovirus exposure and HLA in healthy donors. Study conclusions and caveats: Reports showed the classifier diagnosing cytomegalovirus status with high specificity and sensitivity. Productive rates of about 90% or about 30% were seen for most TCR beta V segments in an earlier analysis. Using a false discovery rate of 0.05, a later analysis showed that approximately 17,000 TCR beta sequences were associated with HLA alleles.

This clone was observed a single time. Its antigen is not identified. Per germline, CDR1 MNHEY and CDR2 SMNVEV (reference sequence). The junction had 9 bases not matched to a gene; V was cut back by 6 bases and J by 4 bases. This CDR3 region has 16 residues. The study ran its PCR with 60 Vbeta and 13 Jbeta primers. Data came from immunoSEQ multiplex PCR; TCRdb stores just in-frame clones and leaves some out. The sample comprises a few hundred thousand clones, 60% to 80% of which are singletons, and 1.8% rests with the top ten. V is TRBV27 and J is TRBJ2-1; 10 bases line up with TRBD2. Sample: PBMCs. This TCR came from a woman aged 25 to 39 in good health and CMV-seronegative. The chain's CDR3 is CASSPGTSALYNEQFF. The CDR3 DNA sequence: TGTGCCAGCAGCCCCGGGACTAGCGCTCTATACAATGAGCAGTTCTTC.